The source of this T cell receptor (beta chain) is a study of beta chain features in type 1 diabetes. Notes on the study in general: Patients showed naive, central memory and Treg TCRB repertoires that appeared more similar than those of healthy donors. Whether TCRB rearrangement is influenced by HLA type was left unresolved in this analysis.

As to this clone: The target antigen is unknown.

Since all of the isolated RNA was reverse transcribed, expressed TCRB transcripts were what got sequenced. TCRdb's table, derived via immunoSEQ multiplex PCR, lists solely in-frame clones and lacks some. This table has roughly 370,000 clones, approximately 14% appearing once. The germline V gene encodes CDR1 KGHSH and CDR2 LQKENI. The CDR3 is made up of 18 amino acids. J lost 2 bases, V lost 4 bases, and 9 bases had no gene match. This receptor was identified in a man aged 25 to 45 in good health. Sequencing was performed on naive CD4+ T cells from blood. This chain links TRBV18 with TRBJ2-7, with 15 bases that match TRBD2. CDR3: CASSRAGTSGGTTYEQYF. CDR3 in DNA: TGTGCCAGCTCACGTGCCGGGACTAGCGGGGGGACCACCTACGAGCAGTACTTC. The variable domain in full, with the rest retrieved from reference TRBV18 and TRBJ2-7, is NAGVMQNPRHLVRRRGQEARLRCSPMKGHSHVYWYRQLPEEGLKFMVYLQKENIIDESGMPKERFSAEFPKEGPSILRIQQVVRGDSAAYFCASSRAGTSGGTTYEQYFGPGTRLTVT.